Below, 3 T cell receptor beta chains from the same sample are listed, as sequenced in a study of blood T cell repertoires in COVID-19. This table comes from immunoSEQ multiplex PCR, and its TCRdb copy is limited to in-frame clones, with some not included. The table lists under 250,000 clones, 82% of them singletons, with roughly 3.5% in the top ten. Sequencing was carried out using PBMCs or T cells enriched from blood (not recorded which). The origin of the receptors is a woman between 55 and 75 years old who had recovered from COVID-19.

This CDR3 is CASSLGLRRFGKYF. In nucleotides, the CDR3 is TGTGCCAGCAGCTTAGGCCTAAGAAGGTTCGGGAAGTACTTC. The chain joins TRBV13 to TRBJ2-7, with a weak D call TRBD2 (5 bases). CDR1 is PRHDT, CDR2 FYEKMQ, per germline (reference sequence). Trimming took 0 bases from V and 11 from J, leaving 17 bases between them. This CDR3 has 14 amino acids. Supplemented by reference TRBV13 and TRBJ2-7, the full variable domain reads AAGVIQSPRHLIKEKRETATLKCYPIPRHDTVYWYQQGPGQDPQFLISFYEKMQSDKGSIPDRFSAQQFSDYHSELNMSSLELGDSALYFCASSLGLRRFGKYFGPGTRLTVT.

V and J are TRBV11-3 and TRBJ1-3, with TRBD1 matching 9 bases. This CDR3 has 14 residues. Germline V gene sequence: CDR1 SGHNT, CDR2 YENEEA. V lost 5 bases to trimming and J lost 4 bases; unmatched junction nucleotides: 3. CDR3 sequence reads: CASSPGTGGNTIYF. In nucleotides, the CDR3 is TGTGCCAGCAGCCCCGGGACAGGGGGAAACACCATATATTTT.

The CDR3 bases are TGTGCCAGCAGCCCTCATGTTGGGGACCGGGACAGACTCTATGGCTACACCTTC. Residues: CASSPHVGDRDRLYGYTF. This sequence joins TRBV9 and TRBJ1-2; TRBD1 aligns across 7 bases. The CDR3 has 18 amino acids. V dropped 4 bases and J dropped 4; count of bases not matched to a gene: 19. CDR1 and CDR2 from the germline V gene are SGDLS and YYNGEE.